This T cell receptor beta chain derives from a study of blood T cell repertoires in COVID-19. As for the study in general: Some COVID-19 samples were acute and others convalescent; all came from the United States, Italy and Spain. The cDNA or gDNA used as material had been derived from T cells, B-cell-depleted T cells, or PBMCs.

Sequenced by immunoSEQ multiplex PCR; TCRdb stores in-frame clones only, minus some. Among 200,000 to 250,000 clones, 80% to 85% were seen once, and the ten largest hold approximately 2.5%. The V gene's germline CDR1 is SGDLS and CDR2 YYNGEE. Germline trimming cut 5 bases from V and 1 base from J; bases unmatched to any gene: 7. This CDR3 comprises 15 residues. The J gene is TRBJ2-5, the V gene TRBV9; 8 bases align to TRBD2. The source is a woman between 55 and 75 years old with acute or convalescent COVID-19. Sequenced: peripheral blood. CDR3 in amino acids: CASSESGGSQETQYF. The CDR3 region has the DNA TGTGCCAGCAGTGAGAGCGGGGGTAGCCAAGAGACCCAGTACTTC.